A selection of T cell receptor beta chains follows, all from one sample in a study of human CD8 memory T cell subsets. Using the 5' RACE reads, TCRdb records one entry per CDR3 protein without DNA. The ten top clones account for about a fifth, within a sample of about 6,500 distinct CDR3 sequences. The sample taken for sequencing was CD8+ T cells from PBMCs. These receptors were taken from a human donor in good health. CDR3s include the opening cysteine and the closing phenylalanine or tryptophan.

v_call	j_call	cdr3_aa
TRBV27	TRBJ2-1	CASSPLTQANEQFF
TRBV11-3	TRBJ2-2	CASSSISGELFF
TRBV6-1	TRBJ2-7	CASAKDNSYEQYF
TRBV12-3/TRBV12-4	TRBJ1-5	CASSLSVSQPQHF
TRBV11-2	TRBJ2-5	CASSLELLGQSETQYF
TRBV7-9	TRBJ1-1	CASSDLTGPNTEAFF
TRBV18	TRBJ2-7	CASSPYGTGPYEQYF
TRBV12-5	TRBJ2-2	CASGLPGQTNTGELFF
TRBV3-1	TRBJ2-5	CASSQGASGDIYQETQYF
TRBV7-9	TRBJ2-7	CASRGIGNSYEQYF
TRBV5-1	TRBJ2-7	CASSIPRGQGYYEQYF